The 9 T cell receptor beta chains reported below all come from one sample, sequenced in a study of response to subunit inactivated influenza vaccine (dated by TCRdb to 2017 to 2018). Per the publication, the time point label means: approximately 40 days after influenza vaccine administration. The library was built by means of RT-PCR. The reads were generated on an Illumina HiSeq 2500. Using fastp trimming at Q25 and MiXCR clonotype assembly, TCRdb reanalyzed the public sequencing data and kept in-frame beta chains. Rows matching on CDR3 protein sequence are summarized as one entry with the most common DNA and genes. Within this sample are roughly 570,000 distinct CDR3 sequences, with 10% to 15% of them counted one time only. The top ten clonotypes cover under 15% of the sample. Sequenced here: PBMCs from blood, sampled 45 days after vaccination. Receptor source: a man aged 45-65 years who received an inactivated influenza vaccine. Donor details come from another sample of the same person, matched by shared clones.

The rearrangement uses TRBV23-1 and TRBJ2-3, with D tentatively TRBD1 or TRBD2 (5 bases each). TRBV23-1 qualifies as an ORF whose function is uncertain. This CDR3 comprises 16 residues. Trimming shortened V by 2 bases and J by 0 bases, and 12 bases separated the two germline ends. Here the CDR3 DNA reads TGCGCCAGCAGTCAACCTTTCCGGGACAGCACAGATACGCAGTATTTT. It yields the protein CASSQPFRDSTDTQYF.

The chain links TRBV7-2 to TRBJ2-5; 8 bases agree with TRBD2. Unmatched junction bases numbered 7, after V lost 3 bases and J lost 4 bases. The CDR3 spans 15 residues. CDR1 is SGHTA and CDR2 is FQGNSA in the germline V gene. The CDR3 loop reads CASSFAGTRGETQYF. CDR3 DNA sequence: TGTGCCAGCAGCTTCGCCGGGACTAGAGGAGAGACCCAGTACTTC.

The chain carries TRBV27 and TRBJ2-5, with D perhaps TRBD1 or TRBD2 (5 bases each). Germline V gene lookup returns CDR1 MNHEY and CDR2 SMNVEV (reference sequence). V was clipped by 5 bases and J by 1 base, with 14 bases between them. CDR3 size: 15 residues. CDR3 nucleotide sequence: TGTGCCAGCAGTCCCCGGGACGGTCGCCAAGAGACCCAGTACTTC. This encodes CASSPRDGRQETQYF.

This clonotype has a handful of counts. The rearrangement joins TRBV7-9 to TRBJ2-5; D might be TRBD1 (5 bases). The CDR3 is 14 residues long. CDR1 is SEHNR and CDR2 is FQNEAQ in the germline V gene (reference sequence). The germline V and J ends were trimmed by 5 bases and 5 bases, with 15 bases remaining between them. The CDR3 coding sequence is TGTGCCAGCAGCCCCAGGGTTGTCTTTGAGACCCAGTACTTC. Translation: CASSPRVVFETQYF.

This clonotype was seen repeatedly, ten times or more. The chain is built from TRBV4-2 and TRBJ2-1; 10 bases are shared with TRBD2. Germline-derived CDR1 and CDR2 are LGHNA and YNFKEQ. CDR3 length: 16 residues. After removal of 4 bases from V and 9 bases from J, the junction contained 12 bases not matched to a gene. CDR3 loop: CASSRQGASGGLEQFF. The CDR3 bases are TGTGCCAGCAGCCGTCAGGGAGCTAGCGGGGGACTTGAGCAGTTCTTC.

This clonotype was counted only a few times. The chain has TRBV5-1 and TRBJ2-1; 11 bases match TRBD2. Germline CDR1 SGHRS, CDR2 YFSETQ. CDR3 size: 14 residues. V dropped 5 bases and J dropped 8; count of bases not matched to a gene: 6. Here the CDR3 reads CASSYGTSGDEQFF. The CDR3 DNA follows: TGCGCCAGCAGTTACGGGACTAGCGGAGATGAGCAGTTCTTC.

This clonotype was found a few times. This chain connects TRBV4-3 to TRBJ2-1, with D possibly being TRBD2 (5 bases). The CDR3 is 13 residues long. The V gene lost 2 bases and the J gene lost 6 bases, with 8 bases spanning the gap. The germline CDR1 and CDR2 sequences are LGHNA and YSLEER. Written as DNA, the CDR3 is TGCGCCAGCAGCCAATCTGGAGGCAATGAGCAGTTCTTC. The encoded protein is CASSQSGGNEQFF.

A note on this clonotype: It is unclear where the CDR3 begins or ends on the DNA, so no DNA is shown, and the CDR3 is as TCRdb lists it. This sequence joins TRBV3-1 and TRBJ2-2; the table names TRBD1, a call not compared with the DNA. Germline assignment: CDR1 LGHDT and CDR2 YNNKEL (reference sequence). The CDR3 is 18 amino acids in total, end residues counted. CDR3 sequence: CAAARDPRTGGEAGSCFF.

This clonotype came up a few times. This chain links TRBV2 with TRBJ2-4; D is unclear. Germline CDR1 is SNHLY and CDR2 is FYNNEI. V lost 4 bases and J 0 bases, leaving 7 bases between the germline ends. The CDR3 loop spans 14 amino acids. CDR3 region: CASSVSGAKNIQYF. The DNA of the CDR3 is TGTGCCAGCAGTGTCTCAGGAGCCAAAAACATTCAGTACTTC.